A selection of T cell receptor beta chains follows, all from one sample in a study of T cells in Graves' hyperthyroidism and ophthalmopathy. TCRdb re-analysed the multiplex PCR reads in MiXCR, keeping a single row per CDR3 protein. The sample lists some 250,000 distinct CDR3 sequences; approximately 14% were seen once. The sample consisted of blood. Receptors originate from a woman aged 50 to 60 with Graves' hyperthyroidism that later progressed to Graves' ophthalmopathy. The CDR3 runs from the conserved cysteine through the conserved F or W. The D gene is left open where the match is weak. Clone size appears in some rows only: once, few, many, or a class for an expanded clone.

D gene: NA; clone size: NA; J gene: TRBJ1-1; V gene: TRBV20-1; CDR3 DNA: TGCAGTGCTCGGTCGGAGAACACTGAAGCTTTCTTT; CDR3 protein: CSARSENTEAFF
D gene: NA; clone size: many; J gene: TRBJ2-7; V gene: TRBV28; CDR3 DNA: TGTGCCAGCAGCCCTTTGGTGGGAGCGACGTACGAGCAGTACTTC; CDR3 protein: CASSPLVGATYEQYF
D gene: NA; clone size: many; J gene: TRBJ2-3; V gene: TRBV6-1; CDR3 DNA: TGTGCCAGCAGCGCCACAGAGTATACGCAGTATTTT; CDR3 protein: CASSATEYTQYF
D gene: TRBD2; clone size: many; J gene: TRBJ2-3; V gene: TRBV24-1; CDR3 DNA: TGTGCCACCAGTGAAACTAGCGGGTACATCACAGATACGCAGTATTTT; CDR3 protein: CATSETSGYITDTQYF
D gene: TRBD1; clone size: NA; J gene: TRBJ1-5; V gene: TRBV4-1; CDR3 DNA: TGCGCCAGCAGCCAAGACAAGGGACAGGGTGGCCAGCCCCAGCATTTT; CDR3 protein: CASSQDKGQGGQPQHF
D gene: NA; clone size: many; J gene: TRBJ2-6; V gene: TRBV5-1; CDR3 DNA: TGCGCCAGCAGCTTGGAGACTGGTGGGGCCAACGTCCTGACTTTC; CDR3 protein: CASSLETGGANVLTF
D gene: TRBD2; clone size: many; J gene: TRBJ2-1; V gene: TRBV20-1; CDR3 DNA: TGCAGTGCTAGAGCCCTCGGGACTAGCGGGAGTTACAATGAGCAGTTCTTC; CDR3 protein: CSARALGTSGSYNEQFF
D gene: NA; clone size: few; J gene: TRBJ1-6; V gene: TRBV19; CDR3 DNA: TGTGCCAGTAGTCCTTACCAGGAGGACCGGAATTCACCCCTCCACTTT; CDR3 protein: CASSPYQEDRNSPLHF
D gene: NA; clone size: NA; J gene: TRBJ1-2; V gene: TRBV28; CDR3 DNA: TGTGCCAGCAGTGGCCTTGAGGGGCTCAACTATGGCTACACCTTC; CDR3 protein: CASSGLEGLNYGYTF
D gene: TRBD1; clone size: many; J gene: TRBJ2-7; V gene: TRBV28; CDR3 DNA: TGTGCCAGCAGCCGACGCCTAGGGGGCGCGTCGTCCGTCGAGCAGTACTTC; CDR3 protein: CASSRRLGGASSVEQYF
D gene: NA; clone size: few; J gene: TRBJ2-2; V gene: TRBV6-1; CDR3 DNA: TGTGCCAGCGCGCCCGGGGACGGGGAGCTGTTTTTT; CDR3 protein: CASAPGDGELFF
D gene: TRBD1; clone size: few; J gene: TRBJ2-7; V gene: TRBV9; CDR3 DNA: TGTGCCAGCAGCGTAGGGCTGTCAGGGGGCGATCACACCTACGAGCAGTACTTC; CDR3 protein: CASSVGLSGGDHTYEQYF
D gene: NA; clone size: many; J gene: TRBJ1-1; V gene: TRBV18; CDR3 DNA: TGTGCCAGCTCACCATCGGGGATGAACACTGAAGCTTTCTTT; CDR3 protein: CASSPSGMNTEAFF
D gene: TRBD2; clone size: NA; J gene: TRBJ2-3; V gene: TRBV5-1; CDR3 DNA: TGCGCCAGCAGCTTGATGACTAGCGGCACAGATACGCAGTATTTT; CDR3 protein: CASSLMTSGTDTQYF
D gene: TRBD1; clone size: few; J gene: TRBJ1-5; V gene: TRBV19; CDR3 DNA: TGTGCCAGTAGTATCGACAGGGCCAGGAATCAGCCCCAGCATTTT; CDR3 protein: CASSIDRARNQPQHF
D gene: NA; clone size: many; J gene: TRBJ2-5; V gene: TRBV30; CDR3 DNA: TGTGCCTGCTCAGTAGGGACCCAGTACTTC; CDR3 protein: CACSVGTQYF
D gene: NA; clone size: NA; J gene: TRBJ2-2; V gene: TRBV19; CDR3 DNA: TGTGCCAGTAGTGTGTTCCCCGTCGGACAGATAAACACCGGGGAGCTGTTTTTT; CDR3 protein: CASSVFPVGQINTGELFF
D gene: TRBD1; clone size: once; J gene: TRBJ2-2; V gene: TRBV5-1; CDR3 DNA: TGCGCCAGCAGCCCCTGTGGACAGGTAGTAGCCGGGGAGCTGTTTTTT; CDR3 protein: CASSPCGQVVAGELFF
D gene: NA; clone size: NA; J gene: TRBJ2-1; V gene: TRBV5-1; CDR3 DNA: TGCGCCAGCAGCCTTCTGCATGAAAGGGGTGAGCAGTTCTTC; CDR3 protein: CASSLLHERGEQFF
D gene: TRBD1; clone size: NA; J gene: TRBJ2-7; V gene: TRBV5-5; CDR3 DNA: TGTGCCAGCAGCCCCGGGGACAGAACCTACGAGCAGTACTTC; CDR3 protein: CASSPGDRTYEQYF
D gene: NA; clone size: many; J gene: TRBJ1-2; V gene: TRBV20-1; CDR3 DNA: TGCAGTGCCGGTTCCCCCGGGACGAGGGATGGCTACACCTTC; CDR3 protein: CSAGSPGTRDGYTF
D gene: TRBD2; clone size: many; J gene: TRBJ2-1; V gene: TRBV20-1; CDR3 DNA: TGCAGTGCTCCCCCCGGGACTAGCGGGAGATCCTACTACAATGAGCAGTTCTTC; CDR3 protein: CSAPPGTSGRSYYNEQFF
D gene: NA; clone size: NA; J gene: TRBJ2-7; V gene: TRBV7-2; CDR3 DNA: TGTGCCAGCAGGGCGGGTGGGGGCTCCTACGAGCAGTACTTC; CDR3 protein: CASRAGGGSYEQYF
D gene: TRBD1; clone size: many; J gene: TRBJ2-1; V gene: TRBV28; CDR3 DNA: TGTGCCAGCAGTCCAGGAACAGGGGCCAATGAGCAGTTCTTC; CDR3 protein: CASSPGTGANEQFF
D gene: NA; clone size: many; J gene: TRBJ2-5; V gene: TRBV27; CDR3 DNA: TGTGCCAGCAGTTTGGGGTTCGGGGAGACCCAGTACTTC; CDR3 protein: CASSLGFGETQYF
D gene: NA; clone size: many; J gene: TRBJ1-1; V gene: TRBV30; CDR3 DNA: TGTGCCTGGAGTGATGGGAACACTGAAGCTTTCTTT; CDR3 protein: CAWSDGNTEAFF
D gene: TRBD1; clone size: many; J gene: TRBJ2-3; V gene: TRBV7-9; CDR3 DNA: TGTGCCAGCAGATCCCCGAACAGGGGCCTTGTAGATACGCAGTATTTT; CDR3 protein: CASRSPNRGLVDTQYF
D gene: TRBD1; clone size: few; J gene: TRBJ2-1; V gene: TRBV19; CDR3 DNA: TGTGCCAGTAGTATGGCCCGACGGGACAGCACCTACAATGAGCAGTTCTTC; CDR3 protein: CASSMARRDSTYNEQFF
D gene: NA; clone size: NA; J gene: TRBJ1-4; V gene: TRBV5-1; CDR3 DNA: TGCGCCAGCAGCCCGGTGGGGGCCACTAATGAAAAACTGTTTTTT; CDR3 protein: CASSPVGATNEKLFF
D gene: NA; clone size: many; J gene: TRBJ1-2; V gene: TRBV7-9; CDR3 DNA: TGTGCCAGCAGCGGGACTGGACAGCTCCCTGGCTACACCTTC; CDR3 protein: CASSGTGQLPGYTF
D gene: TRBD2; clone size: many; J gene: TRBJ2-1; V gene: TRBV7-9; CDR3 DNA: TGTGCCAGCAGCTCCGTACGGACTAGCGGCCAGTACAATGAGCAGTTCTTC; CDR3 protein: CASSSVRTSGQYNEQFF
D gene: NA; clone size: few; J gene: TRBJ1-3; V gene: TRBV9; CDR3 DNA: TGTGCCAGCAGCTCACAGGGATGGGACACCATATATTTT; CDR3 protein: CASSSQGWDTIYF
D gene: TRBD2; clone size: few; J gene: TRBJ2-1; V gene: TRBV25-1; CDR3 DNA: TGTGCCAGCCTAACTAGCGGACGAAATGAGCAGTTCTTC; CDR3 protein: CASLTSGRNEQFF
D gene: NA; clone size: many; J gene: TRBJ2-2; V gene: TRBV5-1; CDR3 DNA: TGCGCCAGCAGAGAGTCAGAGGCCGGGGAGCTGTTTTTT; CDR3 protein: CASRESEAGELFF
D gene: NA; clone size: many; J gene: TRBJ1-2; V gene: TRBV28; CDR3 DNA: TGTGCCAGCAGTGGGGGCGGAGACCGCGCTATTTATGGCTACACCTTC; CDR3 protein: CASSGGGDRAIYGYTF
D gene: NA; clone size: many; J gene: TRBJ2-3; V gene: TRBV11-3; CDR3 DNA: TGTGCCAGCAGCCAGGGGGGCCTCACAGATACGCAGTATTTT; CDR3 protein: CASSQGGLTDTQYF